Listed below are T cell receptor beta chains from one sample, sequenced in a study of blood T cell repertoires in COVID-19. TCRdb's copy holds only in-frame clones and misses some; the assay was immunoSEQ multiplex PCR. The table records about 170,000 clones, 85% of them present only once. Sequenced material: peripheral blood. Receptors were obtained from a human donor with acute or convalescent COVID-19. The donor label of this sample is uncertain. CDR3s include the opening cysteine and the closing phenylalanine or tryptophan. The order of the fields is J gene, clone size, D gene, V gene, CDR3 DNA, CDR3 protein. D genes are given only for firm matches. Only some rows state a clone size, as once, few, many or a class for expanded clones.

j_gene: TRBJ1-2; abundance: -; d_gene: -; v_gene: TRBV6-6; CDR3nt: TGTGCCAGCAGCCGAGACAGCACCCATGGCTACACCTTC; CDR3aa: CASSRDSTHGYTF
j_gene: TRBJ2-2; abundance: -; d_gene: TRBD1; v_gene: TRBV11-2; CDR3nt: TGTGCCAGCGAATCCGAGGGGGCCGGGACCGGGGAGCTGTTTTTT; CDR3aa: CASESEGAGTGELFF
j_gene: TRBJ1-2; abundance: -; d_gene: -; v_gene: TRBV7-9; CDR3nt: TGTGCATGTGAGCCTAGACAGTCCTATGGCTACACCTTC; CDR3aa: CACEPRQSYGYTF
j_gene: TRBJ2-1; abundance: -; d_gene: TRBD2; v_gene: TRBV6-4; CDR3nt: TGTGCCACCGGGACTAGCGGGGGTAATGAGCAGTTCTTC; CDR3aa: CATGTSGGNEQFF
j_gene: TRBJ2-3; abundance: -; d_gene: TRBD2; v_gene: TRBV11-1; CDR3nt: TGTGCCAGCAGCTTTGTAGCGGGGGGGAGCACAGATACGCAGTATTTT; CDR3aa: CASSFVAGGSTDTQYF
j_gene: TRBJ2-7; abundance: few; d_gene: TRBD1; v_gene: TRBV6-6; CDR3nt: TGTGCCAGCAGTCGAGCCGCCGAGGCAGGGGGATTCGAGCAGTACTTC; CDR3aa: CASSRAAEAGGFEQYF
j_gene: TRBJ1-1; abundance: -; d_gene: TRBD1; v_gene: TRBV19; CDR3nt: TGTGCCAGTAGTATATCGACAGGGTGGGGGCTTCAGAACACTGAAGCTTTCTTT; CDR3aa: CASSISTGWGLQNTEAFF
j_gene: TRBJ1-2; abundance: once; d_gene: -; v_gene: TRBV9; CDR3nt: TGTGCCAGCAGCGACCCCAACAGACAGGCCACTAACTATGGCTACACCTTC; CDR3aa: CASSDPNRQATNYGYTF
j_gene: TRBJ1-6; abundance: -; d_gene: -; v_gene: TRBV2; CDR3nt: TGTGCCAGCAGTGGAGAGTCCTCCTATAATTCACCCCTCCACTTT; CDR3aa: CASSGESSYNSPLHF
j_gene: TRBJ1-6; abundance: once; d_gene: -; v_gene: TRBV28; CDR3nt: TGTGCCAGCAGTTTATTGGGGGGTTCCTATAATTCACCCCTCCACTTT; CDR3aa: CASSLLGGSYNSPLHF
j_gene: TRBJ1-2; abundance: -; d_gene: -; v_gene: TRBV27; CDR3nt: TGTGCCAGCTCTCCGGCGGAACAGGGTGCTAACTATGGCTACACCTTC; CDR3aa: CASSPAEQGANYGYTF
j_gene: TRBJ2-2; abundance: -; d_gene: TRBD1; v_gene: TRBV6-5; CDR3nt: TGTGCCAGCAGTTACTCGGGACAGGGGGCGTCCGGGGAGCTGTTTTTT; CDR3aa: CASSYSGQGASGELFF
j_gene: TRBJ1-6; abundance: -; d_gene: TRBD1; v_gene: TRBV5-1; CDR3nt: TGCGCCAGCAGCGCCGGGACAGGGAATTCACCCCTCCACTTT; CDR3aa: CASSAGTGNSPLHF
j_gene: TRBJ1-5; abundance: -; d_gene: -; v_gene: TRBV9; CDR3nt: TGTGCCAGCAGCGTAGGCGGAAGCAATCAGCCCCAGCATTTT; CDR3aa: CASSVGGSNQPQHF
j_gene: TRBJ1-5; abundance: -; d_gene: -; v_gene: TRBV6-5; CDR3nt: TGTGCCACCCTTACAGGGAATGACAATCAGCCCCAGCATTTT; CDR3aa: CATLTGNDNQPQHF
j_gene: TRBJ2-7; abundance: -; d_gene: -; v_gene: TRBV28; CDR3nt: TGTGCCAGCAGTTTATCGACAGGGCAGTACTTC; CDR3aa: CASSLSTGQYF
j_gene: TRBJ2-3; abundance: -; d_gene: -; v_gene: TRBV2; CDR3nt: TGTGCCAGCAGTGAAGCGCGTATGAGGGGCACAGATACGCAGTATTTT; CDR3aa: CASSEARMRGTDTQYF
j_gene: TRBJ1-1; abundance: -; d_gene: TRBD1; v_gene: TRBV2; CDR3nt: TGTGCCAGCACCGGGGACAGGGGGAACACTGAAGCTTTCTTT; CDR3aa: CASTGDRGNTEAFF
j_gene: TRBJ1-6; abundance: -; d_gene: TRBD1; v_gene: TRBV3-1/TRBV3-2; CDR3nt: TGTGCCAGCAGCCAAAAACCGGGACAGAGTAATTCACCCCTCCACTTT; CDR3aa: CASSQKPGQSNSPLHF
j_gene: TRBJ1-2; abundance: once; d_gene: -; v_gene: TRBV4-1; CDR3nt: TGCGCCAGCAGCCAGACAAGCCTAATAAACTATGGCTACACCTTC; CDR3aa: CASSQTSLINYGYTF
j_gene: TRBJ1-1; abundance: -; d_gene: -; v_gene: TRBV27; CDR3nt: TGTGCCAGCAGTTTACAGGGGCGGACTGAAGCTTTCTTT; CDR3aa: CASSLQGRTEAFF
j_gene: TRBJ1-1; abundance: -; d_gene: -; v_gene: TRBV5-1; CDR3nt: TGCGCCAGCAGCTTGGCCGCAGGGGTGAACACTGAAGCTTTCTTT; CDR3aa: CASSLAAGVNTEAFF
j_gene: TRBJ1-5; abundance: -; d_gene: -; v_gene: TRBV29-1; CDR3nt: TGCAGCGTTGGGTCAGGGGTAGGTCAGCCCCAGCATTTT; CDR3aa: CSVGSGVGQPQHF
j_gene: TRBJ2-3; abundance: -; d_gene: -; v_gene: TRBV5-1; CDR3nt: TGCGCCAGCAGATCCGTAAGCACAGATACGCAGTATTTT; CDR3aa: CASRSVSTDTQYF
j_gene: TRBJ1-2; abundance: -; d_gene: TRBD1; v_gene: TRBV6-5; CDR3nt: TGTGCCAGCAGTACAGGGGGCCACTATGGCTACACCTTC; CDR3aa: CASSTGGHYGYTF
j_gene: TRBJ2-1; abundance: -; d_gene: -; v_gene: TRBV7-3; CDR3nt: TGTGCCAGCAGCCCCACTTCCGGCAATGAGCAGTTCTTC; CDR3aa: CASSPTSGNEQFF
j_gene: TRBJ1-1; abundance: -; d_gene: -; v_gene: TRBV19; CDR3nt: TGTGCCAGTACCCCGGGGGTCAGACTGAACACTGAAGCTTTCTTT; CDR3aa: CASTPGVRLNTEAFF
j_gene: TRBJ1-2; abundance: -; d_gene: -; v_gene: TRBV21-1; CDR3nt: TGTGCCAGCAGCAAAGAGGGCGGCAGGGCCCAGTATGGCTACACCTTC; CDR3aa: CASSKEGGRAQYGYTF
j_gene: TRBJ1-1; abundance: -; d_gene: TRBD1; v_gene: TRBV5-1; CDR3nt: TGCGCCAGCAGCGGAACAGGGGTGGTAACTGAAGCTTTCTTT; CDR3aa: CASSGTGVVTEAFF
j_gene: TRBJ1-1; abundance: -; d_gene: -; v_gene: TRBV19; CDR3nt: TGTGCCAGTAGTACGCCGAGACAATCCTCGGACACTGAAGCTTTCTTT; CDR3aa: CASSTPRQSSDTEAFF
j_gene: TRBJ1-2; abundance: few; d_gene: TRBD1; v_gene: TRBV28; CDR3nt: TGTGCCAGCAGCTCACCGACAGGGGAATTTAGTGGCTACACCTTC; CDR3aa: CASSSPTGEFSGYTF
j_gene: TRBJ1-6; abundance: -; d_gene: -; v_gene: TRBV5-1; CDR3nt: TGCGCCAGCAGCTTTGGAGGGACTCCTAATTCACCCCTCCACTTT; CDR3aa: CASSFGGTPNSPLHF
j_gene: TRBJ1-1; abundance: -; d_gene: -; v_gene: TRBV7-2; CDR3nt: TGTGCCAGCAGTCTCGACACCACTTCTGAAGCTTTCTTT; CDR3aa: CASSLDTTSEAFF
j_gene: TRBJ2-1; abundance: -; d_gene: -; v_gene: TRBV4-1; CDR3nt: TGCGCCAGCAGCCGTCCACAGGGTACGGTACTGAATGAGCAGTTCTTC; CDR3aa: CASSRPQGTVLNEQFF
j_gene: TRBJ1-2; abundance: -; d_gene: -; v_gene: TRBV27; CDR3nt: TGTGCCAGCAGTACGGGCCCCTTAGGGGGTGGCTACACCTTC; CDR3aa: CASSTGPLGGGYTF
j_gene: TRBJ1-2; abundance: -; d_gene: -; v_gene: TRBV2; CDR3nt: TGTGCCAGCAGCCCCGTGGACTCCGGCCCCTATGGCTACACCTTC; CDR3aa: CASSPVDSGPYGYTF
j_gene: TRBJ2-7; abundance: -; d_gene: -; v_gene: TRBV11-2; CDR3nt: TGTGCCAGCAGCTTAGATCGGAGCTCCTACGAGCAGTACTTC; CDR3aa: CASSLDRSSYEQYF
j_gene: TRBJ1-6; abundance: -; d_gene: TRBD1; v_gene: TRBV5-1; CDR3nt: TGCGCCAGCAGCTCGGACAGGGTGAATGGTATTTCCTATAATTCACCCCTCCACTTT; CDR3aa: CASSSDRVNGISYNSPLHF
j_gene: TRBJ1-2; abundance: -; d_gene: -; v_gene: TRBV19; CDR3nt: TGTGCCAGTAGACAGACGGTAGCTAACTATGGCTACACCTTC; CDR3aa: CASRQTVANYGYTF
j_gene: TRBJ1-6; abundance: -; d_gene: -; v_gene: TRBV2; CDR3nt: TGTGCCAGCGTATTTCAGGGTTCCAATAATTCACCCCTCCACTTT; CDR3aa: CASVFQGSNNSPLHF
j_gene: TRBJ2-1; abundance: -; d_gene: TRBD2; v_gene: TRBV9; CDR3nt: TGTGCCAGCAGCGTAAGGACGGGGGGGCTAACAAATGAGCAGTTCTTC; CDR3aa: CASSVRTGGLTNEQFF
j_gene: TRBJ1-1; abundance: once; d_gene: TRBD1; v_gene: TRBV15; CDR3nt: TGTGCCACCAGCAAAGCACAGGGGATGAACACTGAAGCTTTCTTT; CDR3aa: CATSKAQGMNTEAFF
j_gene: TRBJ2-2; abundance: -; d_gene: TRBD2; v_gene: TRBV9; CDR3nt: TGTGCCAGCAGCGTCATAGCGGGCGGGGCCGGGGAGCTGTTTTTT; CDR3aa: CASSVIAGGAGELFF
j_gene: TRBJ1-6; abundance: -; d_gene: -; v_gene: TRBV9; CDR3nt: TGTGCCAGCAGCGTAGAGGAGCGGGGTAATTCACCCCTCCACTTT; CDR3aa: CASSVEERGNSPLHF
j_gene: TRBJ2-7; abundance: -; d_gene: -; v_gene: TRBV19; CDR3nt: TGTGCCAGTAGCCTCGGTGGTAGCAGCTACGAGCAGTACTTC; CDR3aa: CASSLGGSSYEQYF
j_gene: TRBJ1-1; abundance: -; d_gene: -; v_gene: TRBV7-6; CDR3nt: TGTGCCAGCAGCCTCTTCGCCGGAGGTGGGATGAACACTGAAGCTTTCTTT; CDR3aa: CASSLFAGGGMNTEAFF
j_gene: TRBJ1-6; abundance: -; d_gene: -; v_gene: TRBV6-5; CDR3nt: TGTGCCAGCAGTTACGACTCGAACTCCTATAATTCACCCCTCCACTTT; CDR3aa: CASSYDSNSYNSPLHF
j_gene: TRBJ1-2; abundance: -; d_gene: -; v_gene: TRBV19; CDR3nt: TGTGCCAGTATGGGGGCAGGGCACGGCGCTAACTATGGCTACACCTTC; CDR3aa: CASMGAGHGANYGYTF
j_gene: TRBJ2-5; abundance: -; d_gene: -; v_gene: TRBV5-1; CDR3nt: TGCGCCAGCAGCTTGGAAGGGGCCCAAGAGACCCAGTACTTC; CDR3aa: CASSLEGAQETQYF
j_gene: TRBJ2-3; abundance: -; d_gene: TRBD1; v_gene: TRBV2; CDR3nt: TGTGCCAGCTCCGGGACAGGGGGGAGGCCGCAGTATTTT; CDR3aa: CASSGTGGRPQYF
j_gene: TRBJ2-2; abundance: -; d_gene: -; v_gene: TRBV2; CDR3nt: TGTGCCAGCAGTCCTCGGACAGCCACCGGGGAGCTGTTTTTT; CDR3aa: CASSPRTATGELFF
j_gene: TRBJ2-2; abundance: few; d_gene: TRBD2; v_gene: TRBV7-3; CDR3nt: TGTGCCAGCAGGACTAGCCCCGGGACCGGGGAGCTGTTTTTT; CDR3aa: CASRTSPGTGELFF
j_gene: TRBJ1-2; abundance: -; d_gene: TRBD1; v_gene: TRBV6-5; CDR3nt: TGTGCCAGCAGTACCACAGGGGGCTATGGCTACACCTTC; CDR3aa: CASSTTGGYGYTF
j_gene: TRBJ1-1; abundance: -; d_gene: TRBD1; v_gene: TRBV5-1; CDR3nt: TGCGCCAGCAGCTTGTACAGGGGGGCTGAAGCTTTCTTT; CDR3aa: CASSLYRGAEAFF
j_gene: TRBJ2-1; abundance: -; d_gene: -; v_gene: TRBV9; CDR3nt: TGTGCCAGCAGCGTAGAAGAGAACAGGGTTGGTGAGCAGTTCTTC; CDR3aa: CASSVEENRVGEQFF
j_gene: TRBJ1-1; abundance: -; d_gene: -; v_gene: TRBV18; CDR3nt: TGTGCCAGCTCACCACCGCGGGGTATGAACACTGAAGCTTTCTTT; CDR3aa: CASSPPRGMNTEAFF
j_gene: TRBJ1-2; abundance: -; d_gene: -; v_gene: TRBV6-1; CDR3nt: TGTGCCAGCAGTGAAGGCGTAACAGGGTCAGGGCAATATGGCTACACCTTC; CDR3aa: CASSEGVTGSGQYGYTF
j_gene: TRBJ1-6; abundance: -; d_gene: TRBD1; v_gene: TRBV7-9; CDR3nt: TGTGCCAGCAGCTTACCACAAGTCGAGACAGGGGGTAATTCACCCCTCCACTTT; CDR3aa: CASSLPQVETGGNSPLHF